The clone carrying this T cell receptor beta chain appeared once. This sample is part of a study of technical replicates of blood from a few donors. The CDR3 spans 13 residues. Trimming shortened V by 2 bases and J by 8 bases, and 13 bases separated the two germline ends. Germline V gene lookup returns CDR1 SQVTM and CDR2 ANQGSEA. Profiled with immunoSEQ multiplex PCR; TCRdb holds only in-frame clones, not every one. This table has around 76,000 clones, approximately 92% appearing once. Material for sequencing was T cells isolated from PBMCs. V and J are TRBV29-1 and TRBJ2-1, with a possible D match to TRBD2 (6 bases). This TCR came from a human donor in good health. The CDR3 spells CSVESSSSDEQFF. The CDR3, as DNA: TGCAGCGTTGAATCTAGTTCTAGCGATGAGCAGTTCTTC.